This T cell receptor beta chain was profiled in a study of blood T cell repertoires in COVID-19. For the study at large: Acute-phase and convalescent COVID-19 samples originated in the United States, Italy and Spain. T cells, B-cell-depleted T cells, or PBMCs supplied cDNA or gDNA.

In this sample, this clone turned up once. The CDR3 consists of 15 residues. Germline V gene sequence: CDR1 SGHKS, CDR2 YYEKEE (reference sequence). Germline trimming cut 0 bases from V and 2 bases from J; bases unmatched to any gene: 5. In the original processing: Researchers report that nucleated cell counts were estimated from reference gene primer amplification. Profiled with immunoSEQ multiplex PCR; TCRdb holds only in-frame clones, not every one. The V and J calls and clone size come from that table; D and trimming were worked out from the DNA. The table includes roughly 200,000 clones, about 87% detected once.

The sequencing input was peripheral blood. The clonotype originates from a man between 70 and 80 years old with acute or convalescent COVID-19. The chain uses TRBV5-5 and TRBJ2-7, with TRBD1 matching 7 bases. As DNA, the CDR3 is TGTGCCAGCAGCTTGGCCGGGACAGAGCCCTACGAGCAGTACTTC. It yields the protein CASSLAGTEPYEQYF.